Here is one T cell receptor (beta chain) with its context. The antigen remains undetermined. Profiled with immunoSEQ multiplex PCR; TCRdb holds only in-frame clones, not every one. The sample shows approximately 110,000 clones, about nine tenths of them seen only once. This entry comes from a study of T cell responses to AZD1222 COVID-19 vaccine. Notes on the study in general: CD4 TCRs linked to vaccination spanned spike, dominating at 160-218 and 743-854. The breadth and depth of Spike-specific TCRs increased once two AZD1222 doses had been given. White British donors predominated, females outnumbered males, and clonal diversity was possibly underestimated. There were repertoire samples only from the period after the peak T cell response.

This TCR derives from an adult who received the AZD1222 COVID-19 vaccine. The sequenced sample was peripheral blood, obtained 28 days after the second AZD1222 dose.

The chain's CDR3 is CASSRQMTGAETQYF. The CDR3 DNA is TGTGCCAGCAGCCGCCAAATGACAGGGGCAGAGACCCAGTACTTC. The chain joins TRBV3-1 (or the pseudogene TRBV3-2) to TRBJ2-5, with TRBD1 identical over 8 bases. The ends lost 4 bases at V and 4 bases at J; junction bases unmatched: 8. The germline CDR1 and CDR2 sequences are LGHDT and YNNKEL (reference sequence). CDR3 length: 15 amino acids.